This is a list of T cell receptor beta chains from one sample in a study of T cells in Graves' hyperthyroidism and ophthalmopathy. TCRdb recomputed calls from the multiplex PCR reads with MiXCR, one row per CDR3 protein. The sample consists of 500,000 to 550,000 distinct CDR3 sequences, 20% of them appearing once. The sample was blood. The receptors shown here come from a man in his forties with Graves' ophthalmopathy. Both conserved end residues are part of each CDR3.

V gene: TRBV28; J gene: TRBJ1-2; CDR3 protein: CASSLRDYGYTF
V gene: TRBV28; J gene: TRBJ2-1; CDR3 protein: CASSRGLAGGVSEQFF
V gene: TRBV6-4; J gene: TRBJ2-2; CDR3 protein: CASRGPYTGELFF
V gene: TRBV6-2/TRBV6-3; J gene: TRBJ2-1; CDR3 protein: CAVWGSGSGYNEQFF
V gene: TRBV18; J gene: TRBJ2-5; CDR3 protein: CASSPSRGRETQYF
V gene: TRBV9; J gene: TRBJ1-2; CDR3 protein: CASSVATGAGGYTF
V gene: TRBV12-3/TRBV12-4; J gene: TRBJ1-1; CDR3 protein: CASSYVPRDRAGTEAFF
V gene: TRBV28; J gene: TRBJ1-2; CDR3 protein: CASSESGTGRDYGYTF
V gene: TRBV9; J gene: TRBJ1-1; CDR3 protein: CASSLTGWTEAFF
V gene: TRBV20-1; J gene: TRBJ1-1; CDR3 protein: CSAGGTGGESAFF
V gene: TRBV5-1; J gene: TRBJ2-5; CDR3 protein: CASSLALSFRGQETQYF
V gene: TRBV7-2; J gene: TRBJ2-2; CDR3 protein: CARTSGGWVGELFF
V gene: TRBV6-2/TRBV6-3; J gene: TRBJ2-1; CDR3 protein: CASRDTLFTRQFF
V gene: TRBV2; J gene: TRBJ2-1; CDR3 protein: CAISLRGDGSNEQFF
V gene: TRBV2; J gene: TRBJ2-5; CDR3 protein: CASNDSPSRETQYF
V gene: TRBV20-1; J gene: TRBJ2-1; CDR3 protein: CSVRGKAYEQFF
V gene: TRBV6-5; J gene: TRBJ2-6; CDR3 protein: CASSYFSPTGGNSGANVLTF
V gene: TRBV7-8; J gene: TRBJ2-1; CDR3 protein: CASSLVLGGLVGEQFF
V gene: TRBV19; J gene: TRBJ1-2; CDR3 protein: CASSLDTYNYGYTF
V gene: TRBV9; J gene: TRBJ1-1; CDR3 protein: CASSGQGANTEAFF
V gene: TRBV2; J gene: TRBJ1-2; CDR3 protein: CASSESGTYGYTF
V gene: TRBV5-1; J gene: TRBJ2-6; CDR3 protein: CASSSPSPGANVLTF
V gene: TRBV5-1; J gene: TRBJ1-1; CDR3 protein: CASSLGFAGGNTEAFF
V gene: TRBV6-1; J gene: TRBJ2-1; CDR3 protein: CASSEIAGITYNEQFF
V gene: TRBV7-9; J gene: TRBJ2-5; CDR3 protein: CASTLTAGGGFQETQYF
V gene: TRBV6-1; J gene: TRBJ2-2; CDR3 protein: CASSPSGTSGRPGELFF
V gene: TRBV18; J gene: TRBJ2-5; CDR3 protein: CASSPTNSQETQYF
V gene: TRBV20-1; J gene: TRBJ2-6; CDR3 protein: CSAEESSGANVLTF
V gene: TRBV30; J gene: TRBJ1-2; CDR3 protein: CAWSVRTGGEGYTF
V gene: TRBV6-2/TRBV6-3; J gene: TRBJ2-2; CDR3 protein: CASSRGTSGTNTGELFF
V gene: TRBV20-1; J gene: TRBJ2-3; CDR3 protein: CSARAPLAGVRDTQYF
V gene: TRBV7-2; J gene: TRBJ1-2; CDR3 protein: CASSPMGGRDYGYTF
V gene: TRBV20-1; J gene: TRBJ1-1; CDR3 protein: CSARSGAPNTEAFF
V gene: TRBV7-9; J gene: TRBJ1-2; CDR3 protein: CASSWATGNNGYGYTF
V gene: TRBV27; J gene: TRBJ2-1; CDR3 protein: CASSQGLKRFF
V gene: TRBV7-3; J gene: TRBJ2-2; CDR3 protein: CASSLTGRASGHTGELFF
V gene: TRBV10-3; J gene: TRBJ2-7; CDR3 protein: CAISESGEAGEQYF
V gene: TRBV28; J gene: TRBJ2-1; CDR3 protein: CASSTTGNNEQFF
V gene: TRBV7-2; J gene: TRBJ1-5; CDR3 protein: CASSSGGTGGNQPQHF
V gene: TRBV20-1; J gene: TRBJ2-7; CDR3 protein: CSARGRAGQVDEQYF
V gene: TRBV6-1; J gene: TRBJ1-5; CDR3 protein: CASTPGGGIDQPQHF
V gene: TRBV11-2; J gene: TRBJ2-5; CDR3 protein: CASSHMYLTGMETQYF
V gene: TRBV5-1; J gene: TRBJ2-2; CDR3 protein: CASRRIQGGTGELFF
V gene: TRBV7-2; J gene: TRBJ1-1; CDR3 protein: CASSIGTSRATEAFF
V gene: TRBV18; J gene: TRBJ1-1; CDR3 protein: CASSPKGGGTEAFF
V gene: TRBV7-2; J gene: TRBJ1-2; CDR3 protein: CASTPSSGIEGYGYTF